A selection of T cell receptor beta chains follows, all from one sample in a study of control samples from healthy donors and cancer patients. Method: immunoSEQ multiplex PCR; TCRdb's copy keeps in-frame clones and lacks some. This table has roughly 86,000 clones, over 85% appearing once. Sequencing input: blood. All receptors come from a woman aged 30 to 39 in good health. Both conserved end residues are trimmed from each CDR3. Each record gives: CDR3 length, J gene, V gene, CDR3 protein.

len: 12
j_gene: TRBJ2-7
v_gene: TRBV10-3
CDR3aa: AISRDRGSHEQY

len: 14
j_gene: TRBJ2-7
v_gene: TRBV27
CDR3aa: ASRRGYGTSYGEQY

len: 13
j_gene: TRBJ2-7
v_gene: TRBV9
CDR3aa: ASSVGLAAGGEQY

len: 11
j_gene: TRBJ2-3
v_gene: TRBV19
CDR3aa: ASSIGLSDTQY

len: 14
j_gene: TRBJ2-7
v_gene: TRBV28
CDR3aa: ASSPPGVRGLNEQY

len: 11
j_gene: TRBJ2-1
v_gene: TRBV6-5
CDR3aa: ASSYSIPGEQF

len: 11
j_gene: TRBJ1-5
v_gene: TRBV9
CDR3aa: ASSATGDQPQH

len: 13
j_gene: TRBJ1-3
v_gene: TRBV2
CDR3aa: ASNRASHSGNTIY

len: 15
j_gene: TRBJ2-1
v_gene: TRBV18
CDR3aa: ASSPPRGRTTYNEQF

len: 16
j_gene: TRBJ2-5
v_gene: TRBV9
CDR3aa: ASSVGRTGRPRVETQY

len: 18
j_gene: TRBJ2-4
v_gene: TRBV15
CDR3aa: ATSRDREGTSGKPRNIQY

len: 13
j_gene: TRBJ1-2
v_gene: TRBV19
CDR3aa: ASSPRIRDSYGYT

len: 12
j_gene: TRBJ1-5
v_gene: TRBV6-5
CDR3aa: ASTLGASNQPQH

len: 11
j_gene: TRBJ1-5
v_gene: TRBV6-5
CDR3aa: ASRGVQNKIQH

len: 11
j_gene: TRBJ1-5
v_gene: TRBV28
CDR3aa: ASSFSSRTAVH

len: 12
j_gene: TRBJ1-5
v_gene: TRBV6-6
CDR3aa: ASSYSNSNQPQH

len: 11
j_gene: TRBJ2-4
v_gene: TRBV6-1
CDR3aa: ASNFGDKNIQY

len: 11
j_gene: TRBJ1-5
v_gene: TRBV2
CDR3aa: ASSEEGFQPQH

len: 12
j_gene: TRBJ1-2
v_gene: TRBV15
CDR3aa: ATSKRGEGYGYT

len: 12
j_gene: TRBJ2-3
v_gene: TRBV29-1
CDR3aa: SASGRTRTDTQY